The clone carrying this T cell receptor (beta chain) occurred many times. No antigen is known for it. The data belong to a study of T cells after yellow fever vaccination. Study conclusions and caveats: Reappearance after the booster was seen for most primary-vaccination clones, at 95% to 97% CD4 and 75% to 90% CD8. Researchers noted that a small share of clonotypes showed up in both CD4 and CD8 compartments.

TCRdb re-called the 5' RACE reads through MiXCR, storing one row per CDR3 protein. The repertoire holds 450,000 to 650,000 distinct CDR3 sequences, roughly a fifth seen once, with about 16% in the top ten. This CDR3 is 15 amino acids long. Germline V gene sequence: CDR1 LGHNA, CDR2 YNFKEQ. Deletions cut 2 bases from V and 7 bases from J, with 14 bases between. This receptor was obtained from a man aged 18 to 29 who received the YFV17D yellow fever vaccine. The sample in question was PBMCs, obtained around 3 weeks after the first yellow fever vaccination. V gene TRBV4-2 combines with J gene TRBJ2-2; D possibly corresponds to TRBD1 (6 bases). The CDR3 loop is CASSQTTGFSGELFF. DNA for the CDR3: TGTGCCAGCAGCCAAACCACAGGGTTTAGCGGGGAGCTGTTTTTT.